This T cell receptor beta chain was observed in a study of cytomegalovirus exposure and HLA in healthy donors. Germline V gene sequence: CDR1 SGDLS, CDR2 YYNGEE. The CDR3 is 14 amino acids. V was shortened by 5 bases and J by 0 bases, with 9 bases between the two germline ends. Study-wide results and limits: Sequences of the TCR beta chain were said to predict the HLA-A and HLA-B alleles of most subjects accurately. Later analysis suggested links between common viral pathogens and several top significant clusters.

A remark on this clone: Its antigen is undetermined.

Both 60 Vbeta primers and 13 Jbeta primers went into the PCR. Assay used: immunoSEQ multiplex PCR; TCRdb lists only in-frame clones, some missing. The sample consists of just over 95,000 clones, roughly 76% of them appearing once. V is TRBV9 and J is TRBJ1-5; D remains ambiguous. The TCR was taken from a human donor in good health. The source material was PBMCs. Here the CDR3 reads CASSPNYSNQPQHF. In nucleotides, the CDR3 is TGTGCCAGCAGTCCTAACTATAGCAATCAGCCCCAGCATTTT.